The 14 T cell receptor beta chains in this list originate from one sample, sequenced in a study of T cells in Graves' hyperthyroidism and ophthalmopathy (dated by TCRdb to between 2018 and 2020). The library came from multiplex PCR. Data came from an Illumina HiSeq 2000. Amplification of TCR beta CDR3 regions was carried out from RNA transcripts. The first round of RT-PCR for the TCR CDR3 was performed with the HTBI primer set and the Qiagen OneStep RT-PCR kit. The public reads were reprocessed in TCRdb via fastp at Q25 and MiXCR, keeping in-frame beta chains. Rows with a matching CDR3 protein are joined into one entry that keeps the most common DNA and genes. This sample comprises 500,000 to 650,000 distinct CDR3 sequences, more than 12% of them detected only once. The top ten constitute approximately 12% of the sample. What was sequenced was blood. These receptors came from a woman aged 50 to 60 with Graves' ophthalmopathy.

This clonotype was counted at least ten times. The chain links TRBV6-1 to TRBJ2-1, with TRBD2 matching 7 bases. CDR1 is MNHNS, CDR2 SASEGT, per germline. Trimming cost V 3 bases and J 0 bases; bases outside gene matches: 8. The CDR3 is 17 amino acids. CDR3 sequence reads: CASSDNLAGPSYNEQFF. The CDR3 DNA reads as TGTGCCAGCAGTGATAATTTAGCGGGCCCCTCCTACAATGAGCAGTTCTTC.

This clonotype has a handful of counts. The V and J genes are TRBV14 and TRBJ1-3; D unresolved. This CDR3 is built from 14 residues. V lost 4 bases to trimming and J lost 5 bases, with 12 bases between them. The V gene's germline CDR1 is SGHDN and CDR2 FVKESK. In DNA, the CDR3 is TGTGCCAGCAGCCCTATTGGGGTTAGAAACACCATATATTTT. Its translation is CASSPIGVRNTIYF. Full variable domain (remainder filled in from reference TRBV14 and TRBJ1-3): EAGVTQFPSHSVIEKGQTVTLRCDPISGHDNLYWYRRVMGKEIKFLLHFVKESKQDESGMPNNRFLAERTGGTYSTLKVQPAELEDSGVYFCASSPIGVRNTIYFGEGSWLTVV.

There are many counts of this clonotype. J is TRBJ2-6 and V is TRBV28; 8 bases align to TRBD1. With 2 bases clipped from V and 5 bases from J, the junction kept 5 bases outside the gene matches. The CDR3 is made up of 16 amino acids. Germline V gives CDR1 MDHEN, CDR2 SYDVKM. The CDR3: CASSLEGQGWANVLTF. CDR3 nucleotides: TGTGCCAGCAGTTTAGAAGGACAGGGCTGGGCCAACGTCCTGACTTTC.

CDR3 in amino acids: CASSQGRDTGELFF. CDR3 in DNA: TGTGCCAGTAGTCAGGGAAGGGACACCGGGGAGCTGTTTTTT. V usage is TRBV19 and J usage is TRBJ2-2; a weak D match, TRBD1 (5 bases). CDR1 and CDR2 (germline): LNHDA, SQIVND (reference sequence). This CDR3 is built from 14 residues. The V end lost 5 bases, the J end lost 3 bases, and 10 bases lay between the germline ends.

This clonotype was seen more than once but under ten times. This rearrangement joins TRBV20-1 to TRBJ2-2, with 8 bases that match TRBD2. CDR3 length equals 16 residues. Looked up from germline, CDR1 is DFQATT and CDR2 is SNEGSKA (reference sequence). Trimming removed 3 bases from V and 0 bases from J; junction bases left unmatched: 6. The CDR3, as DNA: TGCAGTGCTAGGTTACTAGCGGACCCGAACACCGGGGAGCTGTTTTTT. It specifies CSARLLADPNTGELFF.

This clonotype was seen repeatedly, ten times or more. This chain connects TRBV7-2 to TRBJ2-7, with D hard to call. Trimming removed 5 bases from V and 6 bases from J, with 17 bases in between. There are 14 residues in the CDR3. The germline V gene has CDR1 SGHTA and CDR2 FQGNSA. The DNA of the CDR3 is TGTGCCAGCAGCCCTCGCGGAAGCGTCGGCGAGCAGTACTTC. Amino acids: CASSPRGSVGEQYF.

This clonotype was counted many times. The chain links TRBV5-1 to TRBJ2-2; TRBD2 matches 8 bases. Germline trimming cut 2 bases from V and 3 bases from J; bases unmatched to any gene: 9. Germline lookup yields CDR1 SGHRS and CDR2 YFSETQ. The CDR3 has 17 residues. CDR3 amino acids: CASSFEDGRVYTGELFF. In DNA, the CDR3 is TGCGCCAGCAGCTTTGAGGACGGGAGGGTTTACACCGGGGAGCTGTTTTTT.

This clonotype showed up many times. The chain recombines TRBV20-1 with TRBJ2-2, with 11 bases lining up with TRBD2. The J segment lost 5 bases and the V segment lost 6 bases, leaving 5 bases of the junction unmatched. CDR1 DFQATT and CDR2 SNEGSKA come from the germline V gene (reference sequence). This CDR3 is 14 amino acids long. This chain's CDR3 is CSASRTSGTGELFF. CDR3 DNA sequence: TGCAGTGCCTCACGGACTAGCGGGACCGGGGAGCTGTTTTTT.

Only a few counts were recorded for this clonotype. This rearrangement joins TRBV13 to TRBJ1-2; D is perhaps TRBD1 (5 bases). This CDR3 has 15 amino acids. Germline V gives CDR1 PRHDT, CDR2 FYEKMQ (reference sequence). Trimming removed 1 base at V and 2 bases at J, with 11 bases between. CDR3 sequence reads: CASSLAYDRNYGYTF. CDR3 bases: TGTGCCAGCAGCTTAGCTTACGACAGAAACTATGGCTACACCTTC.

In this sample, this clonotype turned up many times. The J gene is TRBJ2-1, the V gene TRBV30; D call uncertain. CDR1 and CDR2 from the germline V gene are GTSNPN and SVGIG (reference sequence). The V end was cut by 0 bases, the J end by 4 bases, with 7 bases between. The CDR3 is made up of 13 amino acids. The CDR3 nucleotides are TGTGCCTGGAGTGTACTTGAATACAATGAGCAGTTCTTC. It encodes CAWSVLEYNEQFF.

The chain joins TRBV14 to TRBJ2-5; D gene ambiguous. V lost 0 bases to trimming and J lost 2 bases, with 7 bases between them. The CDR3 is 14 amino acids. Per germline, CDR1 SGHDN and CDR2 FVKESK. The chain's CDR3 is CASSQERNQETQYF. Here the CDR3 DNA reads TGTGCCAGCAGCCAAGAAAGGAATCAAGAGACCCAGTACTTC.

This clonotype was counted many times. The chain joins TRBV4-1 to TRBJ2-7; 7 bases fit TRBD1. There are 15 residues in the CDR3. After removal of 0 bases from V and 2 bases from J, the junction contained 4 bases not matched to a gene. Germline CDR1 and CDR2: MGHRA and YSYEKL. The CDR3 DNA sequence: TGCGCCAGCAGCCAAGAAGGGCAGGGGGCCTACGAGCAGTACTTC. Translated: CASSQEGQGAYEQYF.

The J gene is TRBJ1-2, the V gene TRBV9; D is perhaps TRBD1 (5 bases). The V end lost 2 bases, the J end lost 1 base, and 15 bases lay between the germline ends. This CDR3 is built from 16 residues. Germline values: CDR1 SGDLS, CDR2 YYNGEE. The CDR3 spells CASSVGHATNNYGYTF. The CDR3 nucleotides read TGTGCCAGCAGCGTTGGACACGCTACAAATAACTATGGCTACACCTTC.

J is TRBJ2-2 and V is TRBV2; TRBD1 matches at 8 bases. CDR1 is SNHLY, CDR2 FYNNEI, per germline. This CDR3 region has 14 residues. V lost 6 bases to trimming and J lost 5 bases; unmatched junction nucleotides: 5. The CDR3 bases are TGTGCCAGCAGAGACAGGGGCGGTACCGGGGAGCTGTTTTTT. It yields the protein CASRDRGGTGELFF.